The rows below give T cell receptor beta chains drawn from one sample of a study of CD8 T cells in Susac syndrome. TCRdb analysed the immunoSEQ multiplex PCR reads with MiXCR anew, one entry per CDR3 protein. The data contain some 96,000 distinct CDR3 sequences, about 95% of them singletons. The sample consisted of CD4+ T cells from PBMCs. These receptors all stem from a human donor with Susac syndrome. CDR3s include the opening cysteine and the closing phenylalanine or tryptophan. The D gene is left open where the match is weak.

DNA	CDR3	V	J	D
TGTGCCACCAGTGACGCCACAGGGCCTTCCGGCTACACCTTC	CATSDATGPSGYTF	TRBV24-1	TRBJ1-2	NA
TGTGCCAGCAGCGTAGCTCCGGGTGTAGAGACCCAGTACTTC	CASSVAPGVETQYF	TRBV9	TRBJ2-5	NA
TGTGCCAGCAGTGGTAGGGGGCCTGGAGAGACCCAGTACTTC	CASSGRGPGETQYF	TRBV27	TRBJ2-5	TRBD1
TGTGCCAGCAGCCCCCGTGGGGGAGGACAACAGAACTATGGCTACACCTTC	CASSPRGGGQQNYGYTF	TRBV9	TRBJ1-2	NA
TGCGCCAGCAGCCAAGAAAGAGGTGTGAGTGAAAAACTGTTTTTT	CASSQERGVSEKLFF	TRBV4-1	TRBJ1-4	NA
TGTGCCAACGCTAGCGGGCAAGAGACCCAGTACTTC	CANASGQETQYF	TRBV27	TRBJ2-5	TRBD2
TGTGCCAGCCGGGACGTCCCCTACGAGCAGTACTTC	CASRDVPYEQYF	TRBV2	TRBJ2-7	NA
TGTGCCAGCAACCTAGGACAAGATAATTCACCCCTCCACTTT	CASNLGQDNSPLHF	TRBV7-2	TRBJ1-6	NA
TGCAGCGTTGTAGAGGGGAACTATGGCTACACCTTC	CSVVEGNYGYTF	TRBV29-1	TRBJ1-2	NA
TGTGCCAGCAGTTACTCCCCGCGAGATGGCTACACCTTC	CASSYSPRDGYTF	TRBV6-6	TRBJ1-2	NA
TGTGCCAGCAGTTTTGATTGGGAGGGTTCCTACGAGCAGTACTTC	CASSFDWEGSYEQYF	TRBV12-3/TRBV12-4	TRBJ2-7	TRBD2
TGCAGTGCTAAAAAAGACCGATACGAGCAGTACTTC	CSAKKDRYEQYF	TRBV20-1	TRBJ2-7	NA
TGTGCCTGGGGACAGGGGGATTCTTGGGACACCGGGGAGCTGTTTTTT	CAWGQGDSWDTGELFF	TRBV30	TRBJ2-2	TRBD1
TGTGCCAGCAGCTTGACAGGATTAAGCACAGATACGCAGTATTTT	CASSLTGLSTDTQYF	TRBV6-1	TRBJ2-3	NA
TGCGCCAGCAGCTTGGACTCTGGACTAGCCGGTAGCGAGCAGTACTTC	CASSLDSGLAGSEQYF	TRBV5-1	TRBJ2-7	TRBD2
TGTGCCAGCAGCTTAGCGGCCTCGGGGGACGCGCAGTATTTT	CASSLAASGDAQYF	TRBV7-2	TRBJ2-3	NA
TGCAGCGTTGTCGGACGACTTTCTGGCGGCTACACCTTC	CSVVGRLSGGYTF	TRBV29-1	TRBJ1-2	NA
TGTGCCAGCAGTCCACCCGGCCGCTGGTTCTTC	CASSPPGRWFF	TRBV27	TRBJ2-1	NA
TGTGCCAGCAGTGACGAGGGACGCGGTGGCTACACCTTC	CASSDEGRGGYTF	TRBV6-4	TRBJ1-2	NA
TGCAGTGCCCTCCGGGACTTATACAATGAGCAGTTCTTC	CSALRDLYNEQFF	TRBV20-1	TRBJ2-1	NA
TGTGCCAGCAGCGCGGACCCTTCTTCGGGACTGAACACTGAAGCTTTCTTT	CASSADPSSGLNTEAFF	TRBV9	TRBJ1-1	NA
TGCGCCAGCAGCTTGGACGGGAACCCCTTCAATGAGCAGTTCTTC	CASSLDGNPFNEQFF	TRBV5-1	TRBJ2-1	NA
TGCAGTGCTAAAGCCGGCGACTATAGCAATCAGCCCCAGCATTTT	CSAKAGDYSNQPQHF	TRBV20-1	TRBJ1-5	NA
TGTGCCAGCAGCTTAGCCCCGGGGAGGGCCACCGGGGAGCTGTTTTTT	CASSLAPGRATGELFF	TRBV7-9	TRBJ2-2	TRBD2
TGCGCCAGCAGCTTGGTAGCGGGGGCCTTCTCTGGGGCCAACGTCCTGACTTTC	CASSLVAGAFSGANVLTF	TRBV5-1	TRBJ2-6	TRBD2
TGTGCCTGGAGTGTACCGCCGGGGTCGCGAGGCTACACCTTC	CAWSVPPGSRGYTF	TRBV30	TRBJ1-2	NA
TGCAGTGCTAGCCCTCCGGGGACAGGGACGGGTGTAGGCTATGGCTACACCTTC	CSASPPGTGTGVGYGYTF	TRBV20-1	TRBJ1-2	TRBD1